A single sample gave rise to the 26 T cell receptor beta chains below, sequenced in a study of regulatory T cells in long-lasting Graves disease. Combining iRepertoire HTBI primers with Arm-PCR of CDR3 regions, the authors built TCR beta libraries. Each CDR3 protein is one row after TCRdb ran MiXCR on the multiplex PCR reads. The data hold about 620,000 distinct CDR3 sequences, with 16% observed a single time. Time point denoted: newly diagnosed GD, antithyroid drugs for less than 3 months. There was RNA extracted from PBMCs, and the TCR library was made from it. This sample also belongs to another study, concerning T cells in Graves' hyperthyroidism and ophthalmopathy.

The sequencing here drew on peripheral blood mononuclear cells (PBMCs), taken at new diagnosis, from a patient treated with antithyroid drugs. These receptors all come from a woman in her thirties with Graves disease.

The V call is TRBV20-1, the J call TRBJ2-5; 12 nucleotides align to TRBD2. The V gene end was trimmed by 6 bases and the J gene end by 5 bases; junction bases not matched to a gene: 10. This CDR3 is built from 15 residues. Germline CDR1 reads DFQATT; CDR2 reads SNEGSKA (reference sequence). The CDR3 spells CSAEWTSGIYETQYF. In nucleotides, the CDR3 is TGCAGTGCCGAATGGACTAGCGGGATATACGAGACCCAGTACTTC.

This clonotype was seen ten or more times. The V and J genes are TRBV14 and TRBJ1-1; D gene ambiguous. Trimming shortened V by 0 bases and J by 1 base, and 12 bases separated the two germline ends. Germline loops: CDR1 SGHDN, CDR2 FVKESK. This CDR3 contains 16 residues. CDR3 DNA sequence: TGTGCCAGCAGCCAAGAGCTTGTAGGGCCGAACACTGAAGCTTTCTTT. Its protein is CASSQELVGPNTEAFF.

The chain employs TRBV5-4 and TRBJ1-4; D ambiguous. The V gene's germline CDR1 is SGHNT and CDR2 YYREEE (reference sequence). V lost 3 bases and J lost 0, with 9 bases in between. The CDR3 totals 15 residues. CDR3 amino acids: CASSSGPATNEKLFF. The CDR3 bases are TGTGCCAGCAGCTCGGGCCCCGCAACTAATGAAAAACTGTTTTTT.

This clonotype occurred many times. This chain uses TRBV28 with TRBJ2-7, with TRBD1 identical over 11 bases. Germline-derived CDR1 and CDR2 are MDHEN and SYDVKM. CDR3 length equals 15 residues. V lost 7 bases, J lost 4 bases, and 9 bases stayed unmatched. CDR3 in DNA: TGTGCCAGCACTACCCAGGGACAGGGGGGTTACGAGCAGTACTTC. The encoded protein is CASTTQGQGGYEQYF. Complete variable domain (other parts from reference TRBV28 and TRBJ2-7): DVKVTQSSRYLVKRTGEKVFLECVQDMDHENMFWYRQDPGLGLRLIYFSYDVKMKEKGDIPEGYSVSREKKERFSLILESASTNQTSMYLCASTTQGQGGYEQYFGPGTRLTVT.

There are many counts of this clonotype. DNA of the CDR3: TGCAGTGCTAGAAGGTCTTACGCCTATGGCTACACCTTC. It yields the protein CSARRSYAYGYTF. The V and J genes are TRBV20-1 and TRBJ1-2, with D hard to call. Germline V gene data show CDR1 as DFQATT and CDR2 as SNEGSKA (reference sequence). The CDR3 length is 13 residues. The ends were cut back, 2 bases at V and 4 bases at J, with 11 bases in the middle.

This chain uses TRBV5-5 with TRBJ1-4; the match to TRBD1 covers 7 bases. This CDR3 has 15 amino acids. Germline V lookup: CDR1 SGHKS, CDR2 YYEKEE (reference sequence). With 4 bases clipped from V and 5 bases from J, the junction kept 8 bases outside the gene matches. DNA of the CDR3: TGTGCCAGCAGCCGCACAGGGGACCGAAATGAAAAACTGTTTTTT. Its translation is CASSRTGDRNEKLFF.

This clonotype was seen at least ten times. This rearrangement joins TRBV28 to TRBJ2-5; D may be TRBD2 (6 bases). The CDR3 runs 16 residues. Trimming removed 5 bases from V and 2 bases from J, with 18 bases in between. Per the germline V gene, CDR1 is MDHEN and CDR2 is SYDVKM. As DNA, the CDR3 is TGTGCCAGCAGTCTGGGCGGCGGGACCGCACAAGAGACCCAGTACTTC. Translation: CASSLGGGTAQETQYF.

This clonotype was seen many times. V is TRBV12-3 or TRBV12-4 and J is TRBJ1-5; D not certain. Trimming removed 1 base at V and 7 bases at J, with 8 bases between. The CDR3 sequence is 13 residues long. DNA of the CDR3: TGTGCCAGCAGTTTAGGGACCGGACAGCCCCAGCATTTT. This translates into CASSLGTGQPQHF.

The chain combines TRBV10-1 with TRBJ1-3; 7 bases match TRBD1. CDR3 length: 18 residues. The germline CDR1 and CDR2 sequences are WNHNN and SYGVQD (reference sequence). V dropped 11 bases and J dropped 0; count of bases not matched to a gene: 19. CDR3 sequence (DNA): TGCGCCGGACAGGACGTATACTCCACCCCTACCTCTGGAAACACCATATATTTT. This translates into CAGQDVYSTPTSGNTIYF.

There are a few counts of this clonotype. The chain carries TRBV18 and TRBJ1-1; 10 nucleotides line up with TRBD1. Losses at the gene ends were 4 bases for V and 6 bases for J; bases not matched to a gene: 5. This CDR3 spans 14 amino acids. CDR1 is KGHSH, CDR2 LQKENI, per germline. This CDR3 is CASSLWDRGAEAFF. CDR3 sequence (DNA): TGTGCCAGCTCACTGTGGGACAGGGGCGCTGAAGCTTTCTTT.

The chain couples TRBV27 to TRBJ1-4, with 8 bases that match TRBD1. J was trimmed by 3 bases and V by 5 bases; bases with no gene match: 5. Germline V gene lookup returns CDR1 MNHEY and CDR2 SMNVEV (reference sequence). This CDR3 has 15 residues. CDR3: CASSPWDRSNEKLFF. CDR3 coding DNA: TGTGCCAGCAGTCCCTGGGACAGGTCTAATGAAAAACTGTTTTTT.

V usage is TRBV9 and J usage is TRBJ2-1, with 9 bases aligning to TRBD2. The CDR3 has 20 residues. Germline loops: CDR1 SGDLS, CDR2 YYNGEE. V lost 0 bases and J lost 8; bases outside the gene matches: 21. The CDR3 DNA follows: TGTGCCAGCAGCGTAGGACCTTCTCCCATGGCGGGAGGGCTTATGGATGAGCAGTTCTTC. It specifies CASSVGPSPMAGGLMDEQFF.

This clonotype was observed many times. The chain carries TRBV6-1 and TRBJ1-6; D is perhaps TRBD1 (5 bases). CDR1 MNHNS and CDR2 SASEGT come from the germline V gene. V lost 7 bases to trimming and J lost 7 bases, with 20 bases between them. The CDR3 runs to 16 residues. This CDR3 is CASTYGVGTANSPLHF. Here the CDR3 DNA reads TGTGCCAGCACCTACGGGGTTGGGACGGCAAATTCACCCCTCCACTTT.

This clonotype was recorded once. This clone may be a read error of a much larger clone one base away. V is TRBV7-3 and J is TRBJ2-3; 12 bases map to TRBD2. V shed 4 bases, J shed 4 bases, and the junction held 3 bases outside the gene matches. CDR1 is SGHTA, CDR2 FQGTGA, per germline. This CDR3 contains 15 residues. The CDR3 loop is CASSWRLAGADTQYF. In DNA, the CDR3 is TGTGCCAGCAGCTGGAGACTAGCGGGAGCAGATACGCAGTATTTT. Looking up the rest from reference TRBV7-3 and TRBJ2-3 gives the full variable domain: GAGVSQTPSNKVTEKGKYVELRCDPISGHTALYWYRQSLGQGPEFLIYFQGTGAADDSGLPNDRFFAVRPEGSVSTLKIQRTERGDSAVYLCASSWRLAGADTQYFGPGTRLTVL.

The rearrangement joins TRBV5-1 to TRBJ2-1; 9 positions agree with TRBD2. Per the germline V gene, CDR1 is SGHRS and CDR2 is YFSETQ. J lost 0 bases, V lost 4 bases, and 14 bases had no gene match. The CDR3 has 19 amino acids. The CDR3 DNA sequence: TGCGCCAGCAGCCCGGAAGCGGGAGGCCTTAGGAGCTCCTACAATGAGCAGTTCTTC. Translated: CASSPEAGGLRSSYNEQFF.

Only a few counts were recorded for this clonotype. The V gene is TRBV4-1, the J gene TRBJ2-1; D is possibly TRBD1 (6 bases). The germline V gene encodes CDR1 MGHRA and CDR2 YSYEKL. Trimming left V 5 bases short and J 5 bases short, with 16 bases between. This CDR3 is 15 amino acids long. CDR3 bases: TGCGCCAGCAGCTCCCGGGACACAGGCGACAATGAGCAGTTCTTC. Residues: CASSSRDTGDNEQFF.

This clonotype came up many times. The rearrangement joins TRBV2 to TRBJ1-1; D remains unclear. In germline, CDR1 is SNHLY, CDR2 FYNNEI. Trimming removed 7 bases from V and 7 bases from J, with 13 bases in between. There are 12 residues in the CDR3. CDR3 DNA sequence: TGTGCCAGCAAAAAACTTACCGGTGAAGCTTTCTTT. As protein: CASKKLTGEAFF.

This clonotype was observed at least ten times. V is TRBV6-9 and J is TRBJ1-5, with a possible D match to TRBD1 (5 bases). The V end was cut by 3 bases, the J end by 7 bases, with 16 bases between. Germline CDR1 and CDR2: MNHGY and SVAAGI. The CDR3 length is 15 residues. CDR3 region: CASSYFGGPGQPQHF. The CDR3 nucleotides read TGTGCCAGCAGTTACTTTGGGGGACCGGGCCAGCCCCAGCATTTT.

This rearrangement joins TRBV6-2 or TRBV6-3 to TRBJ2-1, with 9 bases that match TRBD2. Losses at the gene ends were 0 bases for V and 10 bases for J; bases not matched to a gene: 4. This CDR3 spans 14 amino acids. The germline V gene has CDR1 MNHEY and CDR2 SVGEGT. The CDR3 sequence: CASSYSTLAGEQFF. CDR3 DNA sequence: TGTGCCAGCAGTTACTCGACCCTAGCGGGAGAGCAGTTCTTC.

This clonotype turned up a few times. The V and J genes are TRBV5-4 and TRBJ2-7; 8 bases match TRBD1. CDR3 length equals 15 residues. V lost 4 bases to trimming and J lost 1 base; unmatched junction nucleotides: 7. Germline V gene lookup returns CDR1 SGHNT and CDR2 YYREEE (reference sequence). Here the CDR3 reads CASSHPGTGSYEQYF. In DNA form, the CDR3 reads TGTGCCAGCAGCCACCCCGGGACAGGTTCCTACGAGCAGTACTTC.

In its sample, this clonotype was seen many times. The chain couples TRBV7-3 to TRBJ2-1; D might be TRBD1 (5 bases). The ends were cut back, 1 base at V and 7 bases at J, with 8 bases in the middle. Looked up from germline, CDR1 is SGHTA and CDR2 is FQGTGA. The CDR3 spans 13 residues. For the CDR3, the DNA is TGTGCCAGCAGCTTAAGGCCAGGGAATGAGCAGTTCTTC. The encoded protein is CASSLRPGNEQFF.

This clonotype was detected only a few times. This chain connects TRBV11-2 to TRBJ2-1; D not resolved. Germline assignment: CDR1 SGHAT and CDR2 FQNNGV. The V gene lost 5 bases and the J gene lost 9 bases, with 11 bases spanning the gap. This CDR3 comprises 12 residues. The CDR3 protein is CASSPLGAEQFF. The CDR3 DNA is TGTGCCAGCAGCCCGTTGGGCGCTGAGCAGTTCTTC.

The J gene is TRBJ1-1, the V gene TRBV5-6; D not resolved. Deletions cut 1 base from V and 3 bases from J, with 7 bases between. This CDR3 region has 13 residues. Per the germline V gene, CDR1 is SGHDT and CDR2 is YYEEEE. The CDR3 is CASSLTIHTEAFF. For the CDR3, the DNA is TGTGCCAGCAGCTTGACGATTCACACTGAAGCTTTCTTT.

As regards this clonotype: This could be a read error, since a much larger clone is one nucleotide away. This chain's CDR3 is CASSPSGRTGSYEQYF. CDR3 DNA: TGTGCCAGCAGTCCCTCCGGTCGGACAGGGTCCTACGAGCAGTACTTC. The chain employs TRBV12-3 or TRBV12-4 and TRBJ2-7, with 8 bases matching TRBD1. The V gene end was trimmed by 5 bases and the J gene end by 1 base; junction bases not matched to a gene: 10. The length of the CDR3 is 16 residues.

At least ten counts were recorded for this clonotype. One end of the junction does not line up with germline, which may come from a read error. The rearrangement uses TRBV7-9 and TRBJ2-3; 12 bases align to TRBD2. The CDR3 extends over 15 amino acids. Germline-derived CDR1 and CDR2 are SEHNR and FQNEAQ (reference sequence). The CDR3 protein is CASSLAGGPYDTQYF. CDR3 DNA: TGTGCCAGCAGCCTAGCGGGAGGGCCCTATGATACGCAGTATTTT.

This clonotype was detected a few times. The chain links TRBV6-1 to TRBJ2-3; 7 nucleotides match TRBD2. The germline gives CDR1 MNHNS, CDR2 SASEGT. The junction had 7 bases not matched to a gene; V was cut back by 7 bases and J by 0 bases. This CDR3 spans 15 amino acids. The CDR3 DNA reads TGTGCCAGCACCCATTGGGGGGGGAGCACAGATACGCAGTATTTT. It translates to CASTHWGGSTDTQYF.